This T cell receptor (beta chain) was sequenced during a study of blood T cell repertoires in COVID-19. Across the whole study: COVID-19 samples from acute and convalescent phases originated in the United States, Italy and Spain. Nucleic acid was either cDNA or gDNA, and it came from T cells, B-cell-depleted T cells, or PBMCs.

Per the original methods: Reference gene primer amplification gave nucleated cell count estimates. TCRdb's table, derived via immunoSEQ multiplex PCR, lists solely in-frame clones and lacks some. V, J and clone size are those of that table, while D and trimming were read from the DNA. The sample lists 100,000 to 150,000 clones; roughly 88% were seen once. V lost 5 bases and J lost 0, with 10 bases in between. Germline V gene data show CDR1 as SQVTM and CDR2 as ANQGSEA. CDR3 size: 13 residues. The sequenced material came from peripheral blood. The rearrangement joins TRBV29-1 to TRBJ1-1; D not certain. The clonotype comes from a middle-aged man with acute or convalescent COVID-19. The CDR3 region is CSVLSVMNTEAFF. The DNA for the CDR3 is TGCAGCGTTCTTTCCGTTATGAACACTGAAGCTTTCTTT.